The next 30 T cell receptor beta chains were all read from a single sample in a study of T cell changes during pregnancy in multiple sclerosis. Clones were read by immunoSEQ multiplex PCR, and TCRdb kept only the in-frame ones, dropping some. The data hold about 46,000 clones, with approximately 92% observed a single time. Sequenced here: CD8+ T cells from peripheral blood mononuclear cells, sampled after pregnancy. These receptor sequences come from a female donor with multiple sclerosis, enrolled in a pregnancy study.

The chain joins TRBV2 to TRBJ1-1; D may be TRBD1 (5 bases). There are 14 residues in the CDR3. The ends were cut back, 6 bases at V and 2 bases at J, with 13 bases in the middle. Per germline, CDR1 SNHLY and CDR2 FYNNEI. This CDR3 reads CASSSGWINTEAFF. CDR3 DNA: TGTGCCAGCAGCTCAGGGTGGATCAACACTGAAGCTTTCTTT. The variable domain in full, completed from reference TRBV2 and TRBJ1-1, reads EPEVTQTPSHQVTQMGQEVILRCVPISNHLYFYWYRQILGQKVEFLVSFYNNEISEKSEIFDDQFSVERPDGSNFTLKIRSTKLEDSAMYFCASSSGWINTEAFFGQGTRLTVV.

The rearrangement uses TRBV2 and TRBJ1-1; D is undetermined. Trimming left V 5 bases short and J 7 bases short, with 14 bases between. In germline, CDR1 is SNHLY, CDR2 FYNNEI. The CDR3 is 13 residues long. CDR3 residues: CASSSGGDLEAFF. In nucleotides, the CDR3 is TGTGCCAGCAGTTCCGGCGGCGACCTTGAAGCTTTCTTT.

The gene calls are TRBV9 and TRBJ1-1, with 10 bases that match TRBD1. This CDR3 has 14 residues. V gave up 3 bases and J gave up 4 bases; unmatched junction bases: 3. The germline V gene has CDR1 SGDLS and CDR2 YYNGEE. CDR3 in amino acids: CASSAWTGGTEAFF. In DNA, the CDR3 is TGTGCCAGCAGCGCCTGGACAGGGGGCACTGAAGCTTTCTTT.

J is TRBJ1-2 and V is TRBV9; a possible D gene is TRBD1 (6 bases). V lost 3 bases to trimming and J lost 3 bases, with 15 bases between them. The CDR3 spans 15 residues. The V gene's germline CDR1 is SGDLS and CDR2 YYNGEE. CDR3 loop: CASSAHREWDYGYTF. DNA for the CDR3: TGTGCCAGCAGCGCCCACAGGGAGTGGGACTATGGCTACACCTTC.

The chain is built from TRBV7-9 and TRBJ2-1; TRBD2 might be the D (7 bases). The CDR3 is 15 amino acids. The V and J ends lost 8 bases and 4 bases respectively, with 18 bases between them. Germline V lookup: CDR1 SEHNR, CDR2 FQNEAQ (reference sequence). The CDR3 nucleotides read TGTGCCAGCGGATGGAGGGGGGGGCCTTACAATGAGCAGTTCTTC. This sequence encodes CASGWRGGPYNEQFF. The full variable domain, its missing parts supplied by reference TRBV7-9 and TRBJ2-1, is DTGVSQNPRHKITKRGQNVTFRCDPISEHNRLYWYRQTLGQGPEFLTYFQNEAQLEKSRLLSDRFSAERPKGSFSTLEIQRTEQGDSAMYLCASGWRGGPYNEQFFGPGTRLTVL.

This chain's CDR3 is CASTHVERVNQPQHF. The CDR3, as DNA: TGTGCCAGTACCCACGTGGAGAGGGTGAATCAGCCCCAGCATTTT. This rearrangement joins TRBV6-4 to TRBJ1-5; unclear D gene. V lost 9 bases and J lost 4, with 19 bases in between. Germline V gene data show CDR1 as MRHNA and CDR2 as SNTAGT. CDR3 length equals 15 residues.

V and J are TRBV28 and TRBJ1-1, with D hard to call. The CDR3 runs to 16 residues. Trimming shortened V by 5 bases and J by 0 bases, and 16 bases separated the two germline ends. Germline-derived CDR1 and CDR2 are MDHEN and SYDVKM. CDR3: CASSALGLVMNTEAFF. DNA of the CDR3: TGTGCCAGCAGTGCCCTCGGTTTAGTCATGAACACTGAAGCTTTCTTT.

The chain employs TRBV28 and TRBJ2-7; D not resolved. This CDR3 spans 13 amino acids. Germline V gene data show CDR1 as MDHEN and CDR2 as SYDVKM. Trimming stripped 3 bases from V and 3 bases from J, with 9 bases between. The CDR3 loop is CASSFGSNYEQYF. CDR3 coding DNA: TGTGCCAGCAGTTTCGGGTCCAACTACGAGCAGTACTTC.

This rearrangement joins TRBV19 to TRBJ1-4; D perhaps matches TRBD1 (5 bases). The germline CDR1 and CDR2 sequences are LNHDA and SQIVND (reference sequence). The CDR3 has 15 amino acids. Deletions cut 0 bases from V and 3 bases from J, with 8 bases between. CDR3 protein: CASSIDDSSNEKLFF. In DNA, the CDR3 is TGTGCCAGTAGTATAGACGACAGCTCTAATGAAAAACTGTTTTTT.

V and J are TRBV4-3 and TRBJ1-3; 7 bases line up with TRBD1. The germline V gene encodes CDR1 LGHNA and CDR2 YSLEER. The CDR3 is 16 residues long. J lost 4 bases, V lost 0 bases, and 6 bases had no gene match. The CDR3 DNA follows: TGCGCCAGCAGCCAAGATCAAGGGGGCTACGGAAACACCATATATTTT. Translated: CASSQDQGGYGNTIYF.

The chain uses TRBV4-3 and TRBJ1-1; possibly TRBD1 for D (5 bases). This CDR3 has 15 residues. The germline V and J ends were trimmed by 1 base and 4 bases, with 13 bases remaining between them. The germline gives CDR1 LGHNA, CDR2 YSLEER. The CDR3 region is CASSQGGGPGTEAFF. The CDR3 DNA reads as TGCGCCAGCAGCCAAGGGGGGGGTCCCGGCACTGAAGCTTTCTTT.

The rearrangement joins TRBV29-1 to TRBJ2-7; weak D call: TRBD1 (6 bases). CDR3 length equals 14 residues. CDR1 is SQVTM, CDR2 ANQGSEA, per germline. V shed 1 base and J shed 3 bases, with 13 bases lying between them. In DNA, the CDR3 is TGCAGCGTTGAAGGGGGGACGGGACACTACGAGCAGTACTTC. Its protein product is CSVEGGTGHYEQYF.

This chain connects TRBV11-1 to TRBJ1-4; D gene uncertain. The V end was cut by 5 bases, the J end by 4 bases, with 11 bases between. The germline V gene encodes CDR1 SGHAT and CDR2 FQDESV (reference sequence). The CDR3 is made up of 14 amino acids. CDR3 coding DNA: TGTGCCAGCAGCCTGATCGGGTATAATGAAAAACTGTTTTTT. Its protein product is CASSLIGYNEKLFF.

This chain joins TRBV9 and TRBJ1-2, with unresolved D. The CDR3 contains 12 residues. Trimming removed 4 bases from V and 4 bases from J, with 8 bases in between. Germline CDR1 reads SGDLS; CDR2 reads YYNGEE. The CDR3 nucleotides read TGTGCCAGCAGCTCTTCAGGCTATGGCTACACCTTC. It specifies CASSSSGYGYTF.

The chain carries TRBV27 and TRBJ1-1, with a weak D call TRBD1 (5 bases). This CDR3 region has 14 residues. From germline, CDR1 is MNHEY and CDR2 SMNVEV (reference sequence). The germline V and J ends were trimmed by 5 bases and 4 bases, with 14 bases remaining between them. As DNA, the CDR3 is TGTGCCAGCAGTCCTGGGGCCCCGCTCACTGAAGCTTTCTTT. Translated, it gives CASSPGAPLTEAFF.

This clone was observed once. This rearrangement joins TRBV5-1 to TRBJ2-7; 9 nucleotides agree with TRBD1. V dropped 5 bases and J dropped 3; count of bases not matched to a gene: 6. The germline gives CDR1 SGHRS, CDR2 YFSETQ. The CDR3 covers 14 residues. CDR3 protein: CASRTGQGRYEQYF. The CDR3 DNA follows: TGCGCCAGCAGAACGGGACAGGGTCGCTACGAGCAGTACTTC.

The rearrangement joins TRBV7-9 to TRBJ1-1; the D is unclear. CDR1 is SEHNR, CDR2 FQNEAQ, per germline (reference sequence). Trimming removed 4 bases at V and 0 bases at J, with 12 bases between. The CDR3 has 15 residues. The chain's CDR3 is CASSSVAEMNTEAFF. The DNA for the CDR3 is TGTGCCAGCAGCTCCGTAGCTGAAATGAACACTGAAGCTTTCTTT.

The DNA for the CDR3 is TGTGCCAGCAGCCTACGGACAGGGAGCTACGAGCAGTACTTC. Protein product: CASSLRTGSYEQYF. The chain recombines TRBV9 with TRBJ2-7; TRBD1 matches at 8 bases. CDR1 SGDLS and CDR2 YYNGEE come from the germline V gene. The ends lost 4 bases at V and 3 bases at J; junction bases unmatched: 6. This CDR3 contains 14 residues.

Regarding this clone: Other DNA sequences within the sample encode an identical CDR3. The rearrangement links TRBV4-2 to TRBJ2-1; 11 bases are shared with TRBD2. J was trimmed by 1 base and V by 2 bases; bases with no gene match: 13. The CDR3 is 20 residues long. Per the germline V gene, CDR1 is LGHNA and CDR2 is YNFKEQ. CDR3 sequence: CASSQQLAGEISVSYNEQFF. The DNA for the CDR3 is TGTGCCAGCAGCCAACAACTAGCGGGAGAAATATCAGTTTCCTACAATGAGCAGTTCTTC.

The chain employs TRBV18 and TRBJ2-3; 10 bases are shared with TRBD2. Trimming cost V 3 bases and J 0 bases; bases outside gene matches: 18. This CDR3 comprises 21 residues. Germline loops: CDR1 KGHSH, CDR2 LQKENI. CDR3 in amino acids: CASSPQPSGPAGGKSTDTQYF. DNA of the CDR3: TGTGCCAGCTCACCTCAGCCCAGTGGGCCAGCGGGGGGGAAAAGCACAGATACGCAGTATTTT.

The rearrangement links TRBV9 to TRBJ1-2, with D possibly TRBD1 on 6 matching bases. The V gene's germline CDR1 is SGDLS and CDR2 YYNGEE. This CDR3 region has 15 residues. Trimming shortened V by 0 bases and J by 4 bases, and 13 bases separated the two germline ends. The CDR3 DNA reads TGTGCCAGCAGCGTAGGGGGGGGCGTTCTCTATGGCTACACCTTC. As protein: CASSVGGGVLYGYTF.

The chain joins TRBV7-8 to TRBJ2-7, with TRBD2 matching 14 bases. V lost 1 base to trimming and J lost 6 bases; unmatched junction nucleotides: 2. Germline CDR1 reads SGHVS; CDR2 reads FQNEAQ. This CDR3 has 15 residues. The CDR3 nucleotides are TGTGCCAGCAGCTTAGTGGGACTAGCGGGAGTCGAGCAGTACTTC. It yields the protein CASSLVGLAGVEQYF.

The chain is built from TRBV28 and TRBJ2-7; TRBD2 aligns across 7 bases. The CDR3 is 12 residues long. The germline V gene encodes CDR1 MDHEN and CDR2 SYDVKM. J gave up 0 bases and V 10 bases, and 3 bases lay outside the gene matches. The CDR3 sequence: CATSGNSYEQYF. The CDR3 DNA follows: TGTGCCACCAGCGGGAACTCCTACGAGCAGTACTTC. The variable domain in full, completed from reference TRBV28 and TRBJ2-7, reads DVKVTQSSRYLVKRTGEKVFLECVQDMDHENMFWYRQDPGLGLRLIYFSYDVKMKEKGDIPEGYSVSREKKERFSLILESASTNQTSMYLCATSGNSYEQYFGPGTRLTVT.

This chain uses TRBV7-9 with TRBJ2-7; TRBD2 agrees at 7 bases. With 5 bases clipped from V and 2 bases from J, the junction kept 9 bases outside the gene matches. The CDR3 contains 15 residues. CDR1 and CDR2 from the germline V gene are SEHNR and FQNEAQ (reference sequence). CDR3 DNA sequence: TGTGCCAGCAGCCCCCTGGGAGGGGCTGCCTACGAGCAGTACTTC. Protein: CASSPLGGAAYEQYF.

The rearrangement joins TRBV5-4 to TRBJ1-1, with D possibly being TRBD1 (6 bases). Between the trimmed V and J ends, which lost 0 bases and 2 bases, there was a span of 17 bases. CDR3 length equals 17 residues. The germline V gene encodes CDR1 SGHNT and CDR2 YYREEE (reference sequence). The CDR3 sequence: CASSLGQAPGINTEAFF. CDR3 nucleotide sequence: TGTGCCAGCAGCTTGGGACAGGCCCCGGGGATCAACACTGAAGCTTTCTTT.

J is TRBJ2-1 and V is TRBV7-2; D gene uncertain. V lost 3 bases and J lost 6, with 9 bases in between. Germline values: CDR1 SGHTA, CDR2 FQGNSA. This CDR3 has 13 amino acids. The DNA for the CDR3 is TGTGCCAGCAGCTTTGGGCACCTCAATGAGCAGTTCTTC. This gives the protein CASSFGHLNEQFF.

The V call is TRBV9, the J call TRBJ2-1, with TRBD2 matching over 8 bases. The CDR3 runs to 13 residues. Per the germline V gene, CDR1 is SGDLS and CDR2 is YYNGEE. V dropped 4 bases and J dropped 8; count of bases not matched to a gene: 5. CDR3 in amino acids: CASSTAGGHEQFF. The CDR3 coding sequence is TGTGCCAGCAGCACGGCGGGGGGACATGAGCAGTTCTTC.

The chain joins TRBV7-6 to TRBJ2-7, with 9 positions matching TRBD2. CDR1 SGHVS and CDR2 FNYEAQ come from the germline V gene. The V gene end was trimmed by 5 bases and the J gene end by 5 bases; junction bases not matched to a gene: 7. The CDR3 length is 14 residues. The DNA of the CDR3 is TGTGCCAGCAGCGGGTTAGCGGGAGCCAACGAGCAGTACTTC. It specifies CASSGLAGANEQYF.

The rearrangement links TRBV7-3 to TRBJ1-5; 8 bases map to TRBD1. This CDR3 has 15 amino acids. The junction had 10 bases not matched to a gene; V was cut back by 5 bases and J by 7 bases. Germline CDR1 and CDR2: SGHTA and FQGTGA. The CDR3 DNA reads TGTGCCAGCAGCCCGGTCGGACAGGGTGAACAGCCCCAGCATTTT. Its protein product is CASSPVGQGEQPQHF.

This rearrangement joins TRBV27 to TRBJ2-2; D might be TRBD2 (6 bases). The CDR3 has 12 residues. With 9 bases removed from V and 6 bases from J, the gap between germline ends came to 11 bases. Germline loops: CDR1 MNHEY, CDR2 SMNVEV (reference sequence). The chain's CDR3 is CASCGMSGELFF. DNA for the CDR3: TGTGCCAGTTGCGGGATGTCCGGGGAGCTGTTTTTT.